These T cell receptor beta chains were read from a single sample in a study of blood T cell repertoires in COVID-19. Method: immunoSEQ multiplex PCR; TCRdb's copy keeps in-frame clones and lacks some. The sample shows around 300,000 clones, around 89% of them seen only once. The sample was peripheral blood. These receptors were obtained from a woman in her forties with acute or convalescent COVID-19. Both conserved end residues are part of each CDR3. D genes are given only for firm matches. Clone sizes are given selectively: once, few, many, or a class where the clone is expanded.

- TRBJ2-5 TRBV18 - CASSQGTQETQYF TGTGCCAGCTCACAGGGGACACAAGAGACCCAGTACTTC
- TRBJ1-6 TRBV4-1 TRBD1 CASSQAGQGRPFYNSPLHF TGCGCCAGCAGCCAAGCCGGACAGGGTAGGCCCTTCTATAATTCACCCCTCCACTTT
- TRBJ1-2 TRBV6-6 TRBD1 CASSSIGTANYGYTF TGTGCCAGCAGCTCGATCGGGACAGCTAACTATGGCTACACCTTC
once TRBJ1-3 TRBV6-4 - CASMRRRGNTIYF TGTGCCAGCATGCGTAGGCGCGGGAACACCATATATTTT
- TRBJ2-4 TRBV2 - CASIGLMNIQYF TGTGCCAGCATTGGGCTGATGAACATTCAGTACTTC
- TRBJ2-1 TRBV18 TRBD2 CASSPRASGGPRGHEQFF TGTGCCAGCTCACCCAGGGCTAGCGGGGGGCCGAGGGGCCATGAGCAGTTCTTC
- TRBJ2-3 TRBV21-1 - CASSASGGSTDTQYF TGTGCCAGCAGCGCTAGCGGGGGGAGCACAGATACGCAGTATTTT
few TRBJ2-2 TRBV6-1 TRBD2 CASSAGTSGPTGELFF TGTGCCAGCAGTGCCGGGACTAGCGGGCCAACCGGGGAGCTGTTTTTT
- TRBJ1-3 TRBV19 TRBD1 CASSPVAAGGSGNTIYF TGTGCCAGTAGTCCCGTCGCCGCAGGGGGTTCTGGAAACACCATATATTTT
- TRBJ1-1 TRBV5-1 TRBD1 CASSLATGAADTEAFF TGCGCCAGCAGCTTGGCCACAGGGGCAGCAGACACTGAAGCTTTCTTT
- TRBJ1-6 TRBV5-8 - CASSIYGQYNSPLHF TGTGCCAGCAGCATATACGGACAGTATAATTCACCCCTCCACTTT
- TRBJ1-2 TRBV5-4 - CASSLLGTLNYGYTF TGTGCCAGCAGCTTGTTGGGGACTCTTAACTATGGCTACACCTTC
- TRBJ1-2 TRBV4-1 - CASSQGRTGTPNYGYTF TGCGCCAGCAGCCAAGGCAGAACAGGGACACCTAACTATGGCTACACCTTC
- TRBJ1-1 TRBV19 TRBD1 CASRLAGGSNFF TGTGCCAGTAGGCTCGCAGGGGGCTCAAATTTCTTT
- TRBJ1-1 TRBV6-1 - CASSEAGGKGASTEAFF TGTGCCAGCAGTGAAGCGGGGGGGAAAGGGGCTAGCACTGAAGCTTTCTTT
- TRBJ1-1 TRBV3-1/TRBV3-2 TRBD1 CASSTGVAEAFF TGTGCCAGCAGTACAGGGGTAGCTGAAGCTTTCTTT